The 12 T cell receptor beta chains below come from one sample, sequenced in a study of shared clonotypes between healthy human individuals. Profiled with immunoSEQ multiplex PCR; TCRdb holds only in-frame clones, not every one. Here the sample spans a few million clones, approximately 95% being singletons. The sample taken for sequencing was naive CD4+ T cells sorted from blood. Specified subset: CD45RA+ positively selected. The receptors come from a young man in good health.

The chain couples TRBV18 to TRBJ1-2; possibly TRBD1 for D (6 bases). The CDR3 totals 15 residues. CDR1 is KGHSH, CDR2 LQKENI, per germline. The V end was cut by 2 bases, the J end by 3 bases, with 13 bases between. For the CDR3, the DNA is TGTGCCAGCTCACCATCGGAAGGGGGGCACTATGGCTACACCTTC. It encodes CASSPSEGGHYGYTF.

The chain joins TRBV6-6 to TRBJ1-1, with D perhaps matching TRBD1 (6 bases). The CDR3 runs 14 residues. CDR1 is MNHNY, CDR2 SVGAGI, per germline (reference sequence). V was shortened by 6 bases and J by 0 bases, with 11 bases between the two germline ends. DNA of the CDR3: TGTGCCAGCAGACTAACAGGGATGAACACTGAAGCTTTCTTT. Its translation: CASRLTGMNTEAFF.

This clone has a single count. CDR3 bases: TGTGCCATCAGGGAAGGAGAGGGAACAGGCTACGAGCAGTACTTC. The encoded protein is CAIREGEGTGYEQYF. The chain uses TRBV10-3 and TRBJ2-7; perhaps D is TRBD1 or TRBD2 (5 bases each). V lost 6 bases to trimming and J lost 3 bases, with 18 bases between them. This CDR3 is built from 15 residues. CDR1 and CDR2 (germline): ENHRY, SYGVKD.

The V call is TRBV18, the J call TRBJ2-3, with TRBD1 as a possible D gene (5 bases). The CDR3 has 14 amino acids. CDR1 and CDR2 (germline): KGHSH, LQKENI. Trimming shortened V by 2 bases and J by 3 bases, and 9 bases separated the two germline ends. CDR3 nucleotide sequence: TGTGCCAGCTCACCATACCCAGGGACAGATACGCAGTATTTT. As protein: CASSPYPGTDTQYF. Filled out from reference TRBV18 and TRBJ2-3, the complete variable domain reads NAGVMQNPRHLVRRRGQEARLRCSPMKGHSHVYWYRQLPEEGLKFMVYLQKENIIDESGMPKERFSAEFPKEGPSILRIQQVVRGDSAAYFCASSPYPGTDTQYFGPGTRLTVL.

Of note for this clone: One end of the junction does not line up with germline, which may come from a read error. The CDR3 region has the DNA TGTGCCTGGAGTGAGCGGGGGGTCCACCATTTT. Protein product: CAWSERGVHHF. This chain connects TRBV30 to TRBJ2-3, with TRBD2 identical over 9 bases. In germline, CDR1 is GTSNPN, CDR2 SVGIG (reference sequence). CDR3 length: 11 residues.

The chain carries TRBV12-5 and TRBJ1-3, with D uncertain. CDR3 length: 13 residues. The V gene's germline CDR1 is LGHNT and CDR2 FRNRAP. V was trimmed by 1 base and J by 6 bases, leaving 7 bases between them. The CDR3 nucleotides are TGTGCTAGTGGTTTGGACATTGAAAACACCATATATTTT. Amino acid sequence: CASGLDIENTIYF.

The chain joins TRBV6-5 to TRBJ1-5, with 8 bases identical to TRBD1. Germline lookup yields CDR1 MNHEY and CDR2 SVGAGI. The CDR3 totals 15 residues. The V segment lost 2 bases and the J segment 7 bases; nucleotides outside the gene matches: 7. This CDR3 reads CASSYTRGLRQPQHF. The CDR3 region has the DNA TGTGCCAGCAGTTACACCAGGGGGCTGAGGCAGCCCCAGCATTTT.

This chain links TRBV6-5 with TRBJ2-5; possibly TRBD1 for D (5 bases). The germline V gene encodes CDR1 MNHEY and CDR2 SVGAGI. Between the trimmed V and J ends, which lost 0 bases and 2 bases, there was a span of 13 bases. There are 16 residues in the CDR3. CDR3 protein: CASSYSYRSLQETQYF. In DNA form, the CDR3 reads TGTGCCAGCAGTTACTCGTACAGGAGCCTGCAAGAGACCCAGTACTTC.

The V and J genes are TRBV25-1 and TRBJ2-5, with 8 bases aligning to TRBD1. V lost 6 bases, J lost 3 bases, and 6 bases stayed unmatched. The germline V gene has CDR1 MGHDK and CDR2 SYGVNS. The CDR3 spans 14 residues. The CDR3 DNA is TGTGCCAGCAGGGGGGACAGGTTTGAAGAGACCCAGTACTTC. It translates to CASRGDRFEETQYF.

The chain combines TRBV5-6 with TRBJ2-3, with TRBD2 as a possible D gene (6 bases). The CDR3 covers 16 residues. In germline, CDR1 is SGHDT, CDR2 YYEEEE. Trimming stripped 0 bases from V and 2 bases from J, with 13 bases between. CDR3 sequence reads: CASSLGSGRYTDTQYF. CDR3 in DNA: TGTGCCAGCAGCTTGGGTTCAGGGAGGTACACAGATACGCAGTATTTT.

The V call is TRBV19, the J call TRBJ2-3; D assignment may be TRBD1 or TRBD2 (5 bases each). The CDR3 covers 13 residues. CDR1 is LNHDA, CDR2 SQIVND, per germline (reference sequence). Trimming shortened V by 5 bases and J by 4 bases, and 10 bases separated the two germline ends. CDR3: CASSFQGADTQYF. The CDR3, as DNA: TGTGCCAGTAGTTTCCAGGGAGCAGATACGCAGTATTTT.

The CDR3: CASRYDTVGDTQYF. The CDR3, as DNA: TGCGCCAGCAGATATGACACGGTCGGAGATACGCAGTATTTT. The chain carries TRBV5-1 and TRBJ2-3; D call uncertain. CDR1 is SGHRS, CDR2 YFSETQ, per germline. The V gene lost 5 bases and the J gene lost 5 bases, with 15 bases spanning the gap. CDR3 length: 14 amino acids.